A single sample gave rise to the 32 T cell receptor beta chains below, sequenced in a study of shared clonotypes between healthy human individuals. TCRdb keeps only in-frame clones here, not all; method: immunoSEQ multiplex PCR. The sample has around 2,000,000 clones, around 95% seen once. The source material was naive CD4+ T cells sorted from blood. The subset: CD45RA+ positively selected. Receptors were obtained from a man aged 18 to 29 in good health.

The rearrangement joins TRBV5-1 to TRBJ1-2; D remains ambiguous. The CDR3 length is 13 residues. V was trimmed by 4 bases and J by 7 bases, leaving 14 bases between them. Germline-derived CDR1 and CDR2 are SGHRS and YFSETQ. CDR3 nucleotides: TGCGCCAGCAGCCCTAAGGCGGGGAGTGGCTACACCTTC. Its translation is CASSPKAGSGYTF.

The J gene is TRBJ2-1, the V gene TRBV7-2; D is ambiguous. Per germline, CDR1 SGHTA and CDR2 FQGNSA. The CDR3 consists of 12 residues. The ends were cut back, 1 base at V and 13 bases at J, with 11 bases in the middle. CDR3 in DNA: TGTGCCAGCAGCTTAGTTGGAAAGAGACAGTTCTTC. It is translated as CASSLVGKRQFF.

The CDR3 region is CASSFQAGVGLDEQFF. The CDR3 nucleotides read TGCGCCAGCAGCTTTCAAGCGGGAGTGGGGCTTGATGAGCAGTTCTTC. The chain is built from TRBV5-1 and TRBJ2-1; 8 positions match TRBD2. Per the germline V gene, CDR1 is SGHRS and CDR2 is YFSETQ. J lost 8 bases, V lost 2 bases, and 12 bases had no gene match. The CDR3 covers 16 residues.

Comments on this clone: Additional DNA sequences in this sample encode the identical CDR3. V gene TRBV2 combines with J gene TRBJ2-3; the match to TRBD1 covers 7 bases. V trimming: 4 bases; J trimming: 6 bases; junction bases outside the gene matches: 4. Germline V gene lookup returns CDR1 SNHLY and CDR2 FYNNEI. The CDR3 is 13 amino acids. The chain's CDR3 is CASSGQGPDTQYF. CDR3 nucleotide sequence: TGTGCCAGCAGTGGACAGGGTCCGGATACGCAGTATTTT.

The V call is TRBV6-1, the J call TRBJ2-2, with TRBD1 matching 7 bases. Germline loops: CDR1 MNHNS, CDR2 SASEGT. Germline trimming cut 4 bases from V and 3 bases from J; bases unmatched to any gene: 8. This CDR3 has 16 residues. CDR3 DNA: TGTGCCAGCAGTGGCCCGACAGGGATCGACACCGGGGAGCTGTTTTTT. This gives the protein CASSGPTGIDTGELFF.

In the case of this clone: Other DNA sequences within the sample encode an identical CDR3. This chain joins TRBV6-6 and TRBJ2-7; D call uncertain. V was cut by 2 bases and J by 3 bases, with 5 bases left in between. Germline CDR1 reads MNHNY; CDR2 reads SVGAGI (reference sequence). The CDR3 covers 12 residues. The CDR3 reads CASSYTSYEQYF. DNA for the CDR3: TGTGCCAGCAGTTACACAAGCTACGAGCAGTACTTC.

The chain is built from TRBV9 and TRBJ2-1; 7 bases match TRBD2. Germline V gene data show CDR1 as SGDLS and CDR2 as YYNGEE. The ends lost 0 bases at V and 4 bases at J; junction bases unmatched: 13. CDR3 length equals 18 residues. The CDR3 DNA follows: TGTGCCAGCAGCGTAGATCTAGCGGACGTCGGACGGTACAATGAGCAGTTCTTC. It is translated as CASSVDLADVGRYNEQFF. Full variable domain (missing parts from reference TRBV9 and TRBJ2-1): DSGVTQTPKHLITATGQRVTLRCSPRSGDLSVYWYQQSLDQGLQFLIQYYNGEERAKGNILERFSAQQFPDLHSELNLSSLELGDSALYFCASSVDLADVGRYNEQFFGPGTRLTVL.

This chain uses TRBV5-6 with TRBJ2-3; D unresolved. This CDR3 comprises 14 residues. Trimming cost V 0 bases and J 3 bases, with 8 bases left between them. The germline CDR1 and CDR2 sequences are SGHDT and YYEEEE. The CDR3 spells CASSLGLFTDTQYF. The CDR3 DNA is TGTGCCAGCAGCTTGGGGCTATTTACAGATACGCAGTATTTT.

In its sample, this clone was seen a few times. This rearrangement joins TRBV2 to TRBJ2-2; TRBD1 is a possible D gene (5 bases). The CDR3 runs 13 residues. Germline CDR1 reads SNHLY; CDR2 reads FYNNEI. The V and J ends lost 6 bases and 7 bases respectively, with 12 bases between them. The CDR3 nucleotides are TGTGCCAGCAGCCAGGACATCAGCGGGGAGCTGTTTTTT. This encodes CASSQDISGELFF.

This clone was seen just once. Other DNA sequences in this sample translate to the same CDR3. The chain combines TRBV4-1 with TRBJ1-5; D is undetermined. V was shortened by 0 bases and J by 2 bases, with 5 bases between the two germline ends. Germline-derived CDR1 and CDR2 are MGHRA and YSYEKL. CDR3 length: 14 amino acids. As DNA, the CDR3 is TGCGCCAGCAGCCAAGACGACCGCAATCAGCCCCAGCATTTT. Translated, it gives CASSQDDRNQPQHF.

The chain links TRBV27 to TRBJ1-2; 11 bases match TRBD1. The V segment lost 4 bases and the J segment 7 bases; nucleotides outside the gene matches: 5. Per the germline V gene, CDR1 is MNHEY and CDR2 is SMNVEV (reference sequence). The CDR3 has 14 amino acids. The CDR3 coding sequence is TGTGCCAGCAGTTCCCAGGACAGGGGGCTTGGCTACACCTTC. Amino acids: CASSSQDRGLGYTF.

The chain links TRBV7-9 to TRBJ1-2; D unresolved. This CDR3 comprises 15 residues. V lost 0 bases and J lost 1, with 9 bases in between. Germline V gives CDR1 SEHNR, CDR2 FQNEAQ (reference sequence). The CDR3 nucleotides read TGTGCCAGCAGCTTAGCCTCGGGGTTTAACTATGGCTACACCTTC. Residues: CASSLASGFNYGYTF.

This chain links TRBV5-1 with TRBJ2-3; D is unresolved. This CDR3 is built from 15 residues. CDR1 is SGHRS, CDR2 YFSETQ, per germline. Trimming shortened V by 0 bases and J by 2 bases, and 10 bases separated the two germline ends. The CDR3 loop reads CASSLAAQATDTQYF. In DNA form, the CDR3 reads TGCGCCAGCAGCTTGGCCGCTCAGGCCACAGATACGCAGTATTTT.

The chain employs TRBV19 and TRBJ2-2; 9 nucleotides line up with TRBD1. The CDR3 has 19 residues. After removal of 0 bases from V and 2 bases from J, the junction contained 10 bases not matched to a gene. Germline loops: CDR1 LNHDA, CDR2 SQIVND (reference sequence). In DNA, the CDR3 is TGTGCCAGTAGTATAGATTGGTGGACAGGGGCCCTTAACACCGGGGAGCTGTTTTTT. Translated: CASSIDWWTGALNTGELFF.

Only one count was recorded for this clone. The rearrangement joins TRBV18 to TRBJ2-2; D call uncertain. The V end lost 3 bases, the J end lost 1 base, and 9 bases lay between the germline ends. The CDR3 is 15 amino acids. Germline CDR1 and CDR2: KGHSH and LQKENI. CDR3 sequence: CASSPPQVNTGELFF. CDR3 nucleotide sequence: TGTGCCAGCTCACCTCCCCAGGTGAACACCGGGGAGCTGTTTTTT.

The chain links TRBV11-2 to TRBJ1-2; D is unclear. Trimming left V 6 bases short and J 0 bases short, with 5 bases between. Germline CDR1 is SGHAT and CDR2 is FQNNGV. The CDR3 has 12 residues. This CDR3 is CASSQSNYGYTF. The CDR3 nucleotides are TGTGCCAGCAGTCAATCTAACTATGGCTACACCTTC.

This sequence joins TRBV7-3 and TRBJ2-2; TRBD1 aligns across 10 bases. The CDR3 is made up of 14 amino acids. J gave up 4 bases and V 5 bases, and 1 base lay outside the gene matches. The germline V gene encodes CDR1 SGHTA and CDR2 FQGTGA. In DNA, the CDR3 is TGTGCCAGCAGCCGACAGGGGGCCACCGGGGAGCTGTTTTTT. It translates to CASSRQGATGELFF. The full variable domain, its missing parts supplied by reference TRBV7-3 and TRBJ2-2, is GAGVSQTPSNKVTEKGKYVELRCDPISGHTALYWYRQSLGQGPEFLIYFQGTGAADDSGLPNDRFFAVRPEGSVSTLKIQRTERGDSAVYLCASSRQGATGELFFGEGSRLTVL.

The chain has TRBV6-1 and TRBJ1-5, with D unresolved. Trimming pared 7 bases from V and 4 bases from J, leaving 11 bases between. CDR1 MNHNS and CDR2 SASEGT come from the germline V gene. CDR3 length equals 13 residues. The CDR3 is CASNKDGNQPQHF. The CDR3 bases are TGTGCCAGCAATAAGGACGGTAATCAGCCCCAGCATTTT.

In its sample, this clone was seen a few times. V usage is TRBV18 and J usage is TRBJ1-4; the D is unclear. Looked up from germline, CDR1 is KGHSH and CDR2 is LQKENI. The CDR3 has 15 amino acids. The V end lost 6 bases, the J end lost 3 bases, and 14 bases lay between the germline ends. The CDR3 here is CASSLEELANEKLFF. The CDR3 coding sequence is TGTGCCAGCTCCCTTGAAGAGCTCGCTAATGAAAAACTGTTTTTT. Based on the CDR3 plus reference TRBV18 and TRBJ1-4, the full variable domain is NAGVMQNPRHLVRRRGQEARLRCSPMKGHSHVYWYRQLPEEGLKFMVYLQKENIIDESGMPKERFSAEFPKEGPSILRIQQVVRGDSAAYFCASSLEELANEKLFFGSGTQLSVL.

The rearrangement joins TRBV6-6 to TRBJ2-5; D unresolved. The germline V and J ends were trimmed by 0 bases and 2 bases, with 10 bases remaining between them. Germline V gene data show CDR1 as MNHNY and CDR2 as SVGAGI (reference sequence). The length of the CDR3 is 15 residues. The CDR3 sequence is CASSYSPGLQETQYF. CDR3 bases: TGTGCCAGCAGTTACTCCCCGGGTCTTCAAGAGACCCAGTACTTC.

The gene calls are TRBV30 and TRBJ1-6, with TRBD1 matching over 11 bases. V shed 2 bases, J shed 7 bases, and the junction held 7 bases outside the gene matches. The CDR3 contains 16 residues. Looked up from germline, CDR1 is GTSNPN and CDR2 is SVGIG (reference sequence). CDR3 residues: CAWSRAGTGGNSPLHF. The DNA of the CDR3 is TGTGCCTGGAGTAGGGCCGGGACAGGGGGGAATTCACCCCTCCACTTT.

The chain combines TRBV5-6 with TRBJ1-2; D unresolved. CDR1 is SGHDT, CDR2 YYEEEE, per germline. V was trimmed by 0 bases and J by 8 bases, leaving 17 bases between them. This CDR3 has 15 residues. CDR3 DNA sequence: TGTGCCAGCAGCTTGGGGCTTGGGGTCCCTCAAGGCTACACCTTC. Amino acids: CASSLGLGVPQGYTF.

The V and J genes are TRBV5-1 and TRBJ2-1; 13 positions match TRBD2. Unmatched junction bases numbered 7, after V lost 6 bases and J lost 7 bases. The CDR3 totals 15 residues. The V gene's germline CDR1 is SGHRS and CDR2 YFSETQ. CDR3 in DNA: TGCGCCAGCACCGGGACTAGCGGGATTGTTAATGAGCAGTTCTTC. Translating it yields CASTGTSGIVNEQFF.

The V and J genes are TRBV6-6 and TRBJ2-2, with D perhaps TRBD2 (5 bases). V was trimmed by 8 bases and J by 0 bases, leaving 10 bases between them. Germline values: CDR1 MNHNY, CDR2 SVGAGI (reference sequence). CDR3 length: 14 amino acids. The CDR3 is CASCRGPNTGELFF. The CDR3 DNA sequence: TGTGCCAGCTGCCGGGGTCCGAACACCGGGGAGCTGTTTTTT.

This clone was seen a single time. The rearrangement links TRBV4-1 to TRBJ1-2, with D possibly TRBD1 on 5 matching bases. The CDR3 spans 16 residues. V gave up 3 bases and J gave up 2 bases, with 16 bases separating them. Germline assignment: CDR1 MGHRA and CDR2 YSYEKL. CDR3 nucleotide sequence: TGCGCCAGCAGCCAGTTTGGGACGGCCCAGAACTATGGCTACACCTTC. As protein: CASSQFGTAQNYGYTF.

The chain carries TRBV10-3 and TRBJ2-5; D call uncertain. There are 14 residues in the CDR3. The V end was cut by 0 bases, the J end by 2 bases, with 7 bases between. The germline CDR1 and CDR2 sequences are ENHRY and SYGVKD. CDR3 nucleotide sequence: TGTGCCATCAGTGAGTCGGGATGGCAAGAGACCCAGTACTTC. It is translated as CAISESGWQETQYF.

The chain combines TRBV5-4 with TRBJ2-1; D gene unclear. The CDR3 totals 12 residues. Germline V gene sequence: CDR1 SGHNT, CDR2 YYREEE (reference sequence). V was pared by 9 bases and J by 7 bases, with 14 bases between. The CDR3 DNA reads as TGTGCCATCAACTCCGGGTTTAATGAGCAGTTCTTC. This codes for CAINSGFNEQFF.

This clone was recorded only once. The V gene is TRBV29-1, the J gene TRBJ1-1; D not certain. V gave up 2 bases and J gave up 0 bases, with 10 bases separating them. Germline CDR1 is SQVTM and CDR2 is ANQGSEA. This CDR3 spans 14 amino acids. CDR3 DNA: TGCAGCGTTGAATGGGGAGCGATGAACACTGAAGCTTTCTTT. Amino acid sequence: CSVEWGAMNTEAFF.

The V call is TRBV4-1, the J call TRBJ2-1, with D unresolved. Germline CDR1 reads MGHRA; CDR2 reads YSYEKL. V lost 4 bases, J lost 3 bases, and 19 bases lay in between. The CDR3 consists of 17 residues. The CDR3 here is CASSLPRPNSVYNEQFF. The CDR3, as DNA: TGCGCCAGCAGCCTCCCACGTCCGAATTCGGTCTACAATGAGCAGTTCTTC.

Worth noting for this clone: The sample contains more than one DNA sequence encoding this CDR3. This chain connects TRBV28 to TRBJ1-5, with no clear D. Germline CDR1 MDHEN, CDR2 SYDVKM. The length of the CDR3 is 13 residues. V lost 2 bases to trimming and J lost 2 bases, with 4 bases between them. CDR3 bases: TGTGCCAGCAGTTTACTGGGCAATCAGCCCCAGCATTTT. Its protein product is CASSLLGNQPQHF. The whole variable domain, remainder taken from reference TRBV28 and TRBJ1-5, is DVKVTQSSRYLVKRTGEKVFLECVQDMDHENMFWYRQDPGLGLRLIYFSYDVKMKEKGDIPEGYSVSREKKERFSLILESASTNQTSMYLCASSLLGNQPQHFGDGTRLSIL.

The genes are TRBV4-1 and TRBJ1-2; 7 bases agree with TRBD1. The germline CDR1 and CDR2 sequences are MGHRA and YSYEKL. J gave up 4 bases and V 5 bases, and 10 bases lay outside the gene matches. CDR3 length equals 15 residues. The DNA of the CDR3 is TGCGCCAGCAGCGACCTCCGGGACAGTTCCTATGGCTACACCTTC. Translating gives CASSDLRDSSYGYTF.

This clone is a singleton in its sample. The chain has TRBV7-2 and TRBJ2-7; 7 bases are a match to TRBD2. The germline gives CDR1 SGHTA, CDR2 FQGNSA. This CDR3 region has 16 residues. With 5 bases clipped from V and 4 bases from J, the junction kept 14 bases outside the gene matches. The CDR3 coding sequence is TGTGCCAGCAGCCCCCCTCCGGGACTAACCATTTACGAGCAGTACTTC. Residues: CASSPPPGLTIYEQYF.